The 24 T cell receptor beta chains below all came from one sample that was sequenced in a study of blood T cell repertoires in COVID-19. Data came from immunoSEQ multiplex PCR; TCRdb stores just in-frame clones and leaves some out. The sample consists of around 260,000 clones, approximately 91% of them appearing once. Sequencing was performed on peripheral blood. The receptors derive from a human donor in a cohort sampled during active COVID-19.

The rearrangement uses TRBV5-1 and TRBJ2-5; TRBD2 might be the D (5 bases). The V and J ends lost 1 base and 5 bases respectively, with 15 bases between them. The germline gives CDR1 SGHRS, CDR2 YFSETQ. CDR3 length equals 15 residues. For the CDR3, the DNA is TGCGCCAGCAGCTTGTTAGCGAGAGAGGAGGAGACCCAGTACTTC. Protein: CASSLLAREEETQYF.

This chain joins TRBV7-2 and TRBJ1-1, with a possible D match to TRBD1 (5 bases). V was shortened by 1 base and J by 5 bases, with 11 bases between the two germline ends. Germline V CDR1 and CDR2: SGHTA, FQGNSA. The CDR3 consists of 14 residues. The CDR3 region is CASSLDPRDTEAFF. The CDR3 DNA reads TGTGCCAGCAGCTTAGACCCCAGGGATACTGAAGCTTTCTTT. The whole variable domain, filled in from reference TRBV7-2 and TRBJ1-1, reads GAGVSQSPSNKVTEKGKDVELRCDPISGHTALYWYRQSLGQGLEFLIYFQGNSAPDKSGLPSDRFSAERTGGSVSTLTIQRTQQEDSAVYLCASSLDPRDTEAFFGQGTRLTVV.

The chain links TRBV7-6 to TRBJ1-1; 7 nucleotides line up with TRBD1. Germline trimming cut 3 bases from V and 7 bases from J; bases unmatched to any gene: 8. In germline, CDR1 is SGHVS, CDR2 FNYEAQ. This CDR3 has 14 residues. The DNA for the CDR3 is TGTGCCAGCAGCTTTAACGATGGGGACAGTGAAGCTTTCTTT. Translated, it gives CASSFNDGDSEAFF.

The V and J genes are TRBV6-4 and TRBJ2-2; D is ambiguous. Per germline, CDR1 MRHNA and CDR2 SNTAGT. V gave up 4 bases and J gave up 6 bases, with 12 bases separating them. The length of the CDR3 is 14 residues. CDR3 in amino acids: CASSGLPGSGELFF. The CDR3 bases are TGTGCCAGCAGTGGGCTCCCGGGTTCCGGGGAGCTGTTTTTT.

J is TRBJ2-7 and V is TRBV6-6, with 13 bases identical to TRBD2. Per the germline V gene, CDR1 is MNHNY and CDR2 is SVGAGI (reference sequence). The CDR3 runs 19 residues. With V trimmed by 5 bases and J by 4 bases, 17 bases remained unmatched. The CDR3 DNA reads TGTGCCAGCAGTCACGCCCCCGTAACTAGCGGGAGGGCCAAATACGAGCAGTACTTC. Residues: CASSHAPVTSGRAKYEQYF.

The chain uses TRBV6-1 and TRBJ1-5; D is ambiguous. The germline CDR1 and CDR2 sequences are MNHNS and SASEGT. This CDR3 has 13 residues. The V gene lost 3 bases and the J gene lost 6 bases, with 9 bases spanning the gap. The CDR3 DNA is TGTGCCAGCAGTGAGGTCCCTACTCAGCCCCAGCATTTT. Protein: CASSEVPTQPQHF.

In nucleotides, the CDR3 is TGTGCCAGCTCACCTTTACCAGGTGGTGGGCAAGGATACGAGCAGTACTTC. Translated, it gives CASSPLPGGGQGYEQYF. The gene calls are TRBV18 and TRBJ2-7; D is unresolved. Germline V gene data show CDR1 as KGHSH and CDR2 as LQKENI. The CDR3 spans 17 residues. V lost 3 bases to trimming and J lost 4 bases, with 22 bases between them.

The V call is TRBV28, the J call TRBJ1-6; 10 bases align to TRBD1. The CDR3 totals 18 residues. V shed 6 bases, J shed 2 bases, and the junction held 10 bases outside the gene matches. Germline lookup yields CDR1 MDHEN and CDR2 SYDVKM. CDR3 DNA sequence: TGTGCCAGCAGACAAACCACGACAGGGGGCACCTATAATTCACCCCTCCACTTT. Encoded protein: CASRQTTTGGTYNSPLHF.

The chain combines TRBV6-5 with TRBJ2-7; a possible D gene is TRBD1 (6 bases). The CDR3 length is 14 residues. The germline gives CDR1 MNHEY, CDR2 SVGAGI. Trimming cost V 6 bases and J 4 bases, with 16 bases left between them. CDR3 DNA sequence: TGTGCCAGCAGCCAACAGGGTCCCCGGTACGAGCAGTACTTC. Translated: CASSQQGPRYEQYF.

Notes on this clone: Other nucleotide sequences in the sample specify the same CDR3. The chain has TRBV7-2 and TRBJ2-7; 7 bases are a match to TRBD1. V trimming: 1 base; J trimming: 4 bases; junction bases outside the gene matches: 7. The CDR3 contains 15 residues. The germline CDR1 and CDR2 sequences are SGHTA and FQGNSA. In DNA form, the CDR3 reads TGTGCCAGCAGCTTAGGGACAGGTGCTTCTTACGAGCAGTACTTC. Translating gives CASSLGTGASYEQYF.

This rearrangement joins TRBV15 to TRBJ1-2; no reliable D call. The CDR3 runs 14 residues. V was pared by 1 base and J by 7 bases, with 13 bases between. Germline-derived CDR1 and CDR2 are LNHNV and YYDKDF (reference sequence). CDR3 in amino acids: CATSRAGGEGGYTF. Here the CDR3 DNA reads TGTGCCACCAGCAGAGCAGGCGGCGAGGGTGGCTACACCTTC.

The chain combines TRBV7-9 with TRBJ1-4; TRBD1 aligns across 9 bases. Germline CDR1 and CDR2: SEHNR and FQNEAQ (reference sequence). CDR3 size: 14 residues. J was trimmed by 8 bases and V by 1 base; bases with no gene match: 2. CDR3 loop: CASSLVQGAEKLFF. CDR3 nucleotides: TGTGCCAGCAGCTTAGTACAGGGGGCAGAAAAACTGTTTTTT.

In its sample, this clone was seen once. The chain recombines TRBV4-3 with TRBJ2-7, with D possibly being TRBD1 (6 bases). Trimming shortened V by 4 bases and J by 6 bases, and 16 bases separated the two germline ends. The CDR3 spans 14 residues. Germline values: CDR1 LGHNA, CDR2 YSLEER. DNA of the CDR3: TGCGCCAGCAGCCCAGACAGGTCACGAAGCGAGCAGTACTTC. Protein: CASSPDRSRSEQYF.

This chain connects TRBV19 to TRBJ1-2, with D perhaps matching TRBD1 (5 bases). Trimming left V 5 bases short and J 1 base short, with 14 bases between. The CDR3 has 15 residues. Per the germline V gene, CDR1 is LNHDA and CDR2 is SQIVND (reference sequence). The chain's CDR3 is CASSARDGNNYGYTF. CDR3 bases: TGTGCCAGTAGTGCGCGGGACGGGAATAACTATGGCTACACCTTC. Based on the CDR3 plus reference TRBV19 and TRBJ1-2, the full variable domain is DGGITQSPKYLFRKEGQNVTLSCEQNLNHDAMYWYRQDPGQGLRLIYYSQIVNDFQKGDIAEGYSVSREKKESFPLTVTSAQKNPTAFYLCASSARDGNNYGYTFGSGTRLTVV.

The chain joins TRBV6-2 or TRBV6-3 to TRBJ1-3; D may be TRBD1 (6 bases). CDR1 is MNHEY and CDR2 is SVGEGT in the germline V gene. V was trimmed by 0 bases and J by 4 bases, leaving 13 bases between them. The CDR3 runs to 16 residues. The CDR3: CASSYSSGGRGNTIYF. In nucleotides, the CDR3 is TGTGCCAGCAGTTACTCCTCGGGGGGGCGCGGAAACACCATATATTTT.

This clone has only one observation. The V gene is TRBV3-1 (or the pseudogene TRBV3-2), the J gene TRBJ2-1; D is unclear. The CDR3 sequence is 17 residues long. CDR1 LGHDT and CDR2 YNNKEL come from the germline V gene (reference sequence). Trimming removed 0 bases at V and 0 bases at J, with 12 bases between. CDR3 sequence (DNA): TGTGCCAGCAGCCAAGACGGCTTGGCGGACTCCTACAATGAGCAGTTCTTC. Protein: CASSQDGLADSYNEQFF.

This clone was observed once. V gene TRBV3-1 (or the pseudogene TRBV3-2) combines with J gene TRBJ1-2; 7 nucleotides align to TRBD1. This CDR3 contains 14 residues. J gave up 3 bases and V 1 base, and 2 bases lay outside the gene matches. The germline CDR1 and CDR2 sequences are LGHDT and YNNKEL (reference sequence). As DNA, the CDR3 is TGTGCCAGCAGCCAAGGACAGGGTGACTATGGCTACACCTTC. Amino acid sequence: CASSQGQGDYGYTF.

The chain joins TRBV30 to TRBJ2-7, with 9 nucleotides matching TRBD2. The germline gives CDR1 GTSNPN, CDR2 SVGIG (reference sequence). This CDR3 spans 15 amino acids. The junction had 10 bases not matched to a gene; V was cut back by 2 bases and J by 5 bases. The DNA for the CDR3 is TGTGCCTGGAGTCTGGGACTAGCTGACTGGAACGAGCAGTACTTC. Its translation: CAWSLGLADWNEQYF.

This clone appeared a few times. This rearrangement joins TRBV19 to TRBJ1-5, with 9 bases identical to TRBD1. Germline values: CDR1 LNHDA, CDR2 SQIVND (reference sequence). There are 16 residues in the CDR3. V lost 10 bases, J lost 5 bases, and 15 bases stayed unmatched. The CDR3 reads CATSPRTGATYQPQHF. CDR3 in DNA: TGTGCCACCTCCCCGAGGACAGGGGCGACGTATCAGCCCCAGCATTTT.

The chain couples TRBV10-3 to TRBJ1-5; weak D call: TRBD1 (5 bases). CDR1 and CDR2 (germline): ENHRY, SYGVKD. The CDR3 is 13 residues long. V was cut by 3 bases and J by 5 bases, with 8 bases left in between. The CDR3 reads CAISDRADQPQHF. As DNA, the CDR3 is TGTGCCATCAGTGACAGGGCGGATCAGCCCCAGCATTTT.

CDR3 in amino acids: CASSQRAEGPQHF. As DNA, the CDR3 is TGTGCCAGCAGCCAGAGGGCGGAGGGGCCCCAGCATTTT. The rearrangement links TRBV6-4 to TRBJ1-5; D is uncertain. V shed 6 bases and J shed 9 bases, with 15 bases lying between them. The CDR3 is 13 amino acids. CDR1 and CDR2 from the germline V gene are MRHNA and SNTAGT.

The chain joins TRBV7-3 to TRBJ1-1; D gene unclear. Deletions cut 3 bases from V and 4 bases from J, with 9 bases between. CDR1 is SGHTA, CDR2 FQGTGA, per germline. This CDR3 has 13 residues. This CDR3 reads CASSFGETTEAFF. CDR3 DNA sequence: TGTGCCAGCAGCTTCGGGGAAACCACTGAAGCTTTCTTT.

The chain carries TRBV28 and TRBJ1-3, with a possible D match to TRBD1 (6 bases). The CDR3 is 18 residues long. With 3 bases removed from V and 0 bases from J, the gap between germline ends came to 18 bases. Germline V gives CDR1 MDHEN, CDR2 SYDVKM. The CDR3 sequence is CASSLSLTGTPSGNTIYF. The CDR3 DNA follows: TGTGCCAGCAGTTTGTCGCTTACAGGGACCCCCTCTGGAAACACCATATATTTT.

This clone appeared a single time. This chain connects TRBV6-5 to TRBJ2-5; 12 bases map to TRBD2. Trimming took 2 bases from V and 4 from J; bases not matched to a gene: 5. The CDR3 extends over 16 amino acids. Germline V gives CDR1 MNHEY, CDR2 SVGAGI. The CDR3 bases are TGTGCCAGCAGTTACCCGAAGACTAGCGGGGGAGAGACCCAGTACTTC. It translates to CASSYPKTSGGETQYF.